The table lists the clone carrying this TCR beta chain with a count of one. Germline values: CDR1 LNHDA, CDR2 SQIVND (reference sequence). The CDR3 is made up of 16 amino acids. V lost 5 bases and J lost 1, with 15 bases in between. The sample originates from a study of control samples from healthy donors and cancer patients. Measured with immunoSEQ multiplex PCR; TCRdb has only the in-frame clones, and not every one. The table records some 96,000 clones, over 90% of them present only once. The sample taken for sequencing was blood. V and J are TRBV19 and TRBJ2-4, with D perhaps TRBD2 (6 bases). The receptor's source is a man in his late teens or twenties in good health. The CDR3 loop is CASSGGLGKAKNIQYF. The CDR3 nucleotides read TGTGCCAGTAGTGGGGGACTGGGGAAGGCCAAAAACATTCAGTACTTC.